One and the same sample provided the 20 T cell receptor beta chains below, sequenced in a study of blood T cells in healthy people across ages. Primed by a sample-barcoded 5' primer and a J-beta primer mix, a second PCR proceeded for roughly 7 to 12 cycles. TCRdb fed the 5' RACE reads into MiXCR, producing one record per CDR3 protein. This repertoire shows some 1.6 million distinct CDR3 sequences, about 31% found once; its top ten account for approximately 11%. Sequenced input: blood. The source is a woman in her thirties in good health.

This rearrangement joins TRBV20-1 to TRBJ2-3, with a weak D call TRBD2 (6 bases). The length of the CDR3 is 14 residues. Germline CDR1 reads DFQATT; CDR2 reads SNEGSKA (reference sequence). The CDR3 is CSGGGSGTTDTQYF. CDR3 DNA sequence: TGCAGCGGCGGCGGTTCTGGGACTACAGATACGCAGTATTTT.

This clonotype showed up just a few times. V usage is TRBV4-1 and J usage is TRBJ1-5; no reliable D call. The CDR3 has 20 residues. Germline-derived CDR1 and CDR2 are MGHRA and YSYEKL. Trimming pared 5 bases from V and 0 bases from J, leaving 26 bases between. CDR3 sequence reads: CASSYFATAHFGYSNQPQHF. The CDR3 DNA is TGCGCCAGCAGCTATTTTGCCACGGCACATTTTGGTTATAGCAATCAGCCCCAGCATTTT.

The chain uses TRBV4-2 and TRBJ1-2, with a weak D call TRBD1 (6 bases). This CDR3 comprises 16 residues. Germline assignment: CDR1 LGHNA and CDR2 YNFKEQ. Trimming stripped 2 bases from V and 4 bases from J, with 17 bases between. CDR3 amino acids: CASSQRGSGLIYGYTF. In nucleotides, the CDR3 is TGTGCCAGCAGCCAAAGGGGGTCCGGGCTCATCTATGGCTACACCTTC.

In DNA form, the CDR3 reads TGTGCCTGGAGTCCCCGGGGCAGGGCCTATGGCTACACCTTC. Translation gives CAWSPRGRAYGYTF. V is TRBV30 and J is TRBJ1-2; D may be TRBD1 (5 bases). Trimming stripped 2 bases from V and 4 bases from J, with 14 bases between. The germline V gene has CDR1 GTSNPN and CDR2 SVGIG (reference sequence). The CDR3 runs 14 residues. Combining the CDR3 with reference TRBV30 and TRBJ1-2 gives the whole variable domain SQTIHQWPATLVQPVGSPLSLECTVEGTSNPNLYWYRQAAGRGLQLLFYSVGIGQISSEVPQNLSASRPQDRQFILSSKKLLLSDSGFYLCAWSPRGRAYGYTFGSGTRLTVV.

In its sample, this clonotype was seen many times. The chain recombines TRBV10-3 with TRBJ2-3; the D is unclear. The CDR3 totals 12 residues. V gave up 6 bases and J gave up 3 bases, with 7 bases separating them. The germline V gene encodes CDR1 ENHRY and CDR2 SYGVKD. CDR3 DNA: TGTGCCATCAGGACCACTACAGATACGCAGTATTTT. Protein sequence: CAIRTTTDTQYF.

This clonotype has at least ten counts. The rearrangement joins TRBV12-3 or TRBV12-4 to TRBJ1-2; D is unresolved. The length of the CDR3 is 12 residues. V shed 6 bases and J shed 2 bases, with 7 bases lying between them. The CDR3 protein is CASSRENYGYTF. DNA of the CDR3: TGTGCCAGCAGCCGAGAGAACTATGGCTACACCTTC.

The CDR3 region has the DNA TGCAGTGCTAGAGGGGTTGGGGGTAGTCTCTACGAGCAGTACTTC. Protein product: CSARGVGGSLYEQYF. The chain uses TRBV20-1 and TRBJ2-7; TRBD1 or TRBD2 may be the D gene (5 bases each). The CDR3 consists of 15 residues. From germline, CDR1 is DFQATT and CDR2 SNEGSKA (reference sequence). Trimming cost V 1 base and J 3 bases, with 16 bases left between them.

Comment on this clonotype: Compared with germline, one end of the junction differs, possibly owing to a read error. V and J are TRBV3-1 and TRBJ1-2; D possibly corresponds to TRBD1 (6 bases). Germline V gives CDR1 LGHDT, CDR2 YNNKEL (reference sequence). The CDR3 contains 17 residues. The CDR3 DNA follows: TGTGCCGGCAGCCAAGCCAAAGGCTTGGGGGGGCGAAGGGGCTACGCCTTC. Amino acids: CAGSQAKGLGGRRGYAF.

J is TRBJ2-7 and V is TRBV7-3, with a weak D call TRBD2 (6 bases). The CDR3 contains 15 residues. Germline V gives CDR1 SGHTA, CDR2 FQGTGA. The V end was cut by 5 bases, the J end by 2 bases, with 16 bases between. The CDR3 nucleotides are TGTGCCAGCAGCCCGGACACTAGCCCGACCTACGAGCAGTACTTC. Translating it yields CASSPDTSPTYEQYF.

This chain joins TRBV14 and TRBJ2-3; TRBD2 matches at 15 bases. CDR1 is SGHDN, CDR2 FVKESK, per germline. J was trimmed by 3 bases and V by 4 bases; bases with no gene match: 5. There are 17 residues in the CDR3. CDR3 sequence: CASSPWGLAGGTDTQYF. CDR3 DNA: TGTGCCAGCAGCCCCTGGGGACTAGCGGGAGGTACAGATACGCAGTATTTT.

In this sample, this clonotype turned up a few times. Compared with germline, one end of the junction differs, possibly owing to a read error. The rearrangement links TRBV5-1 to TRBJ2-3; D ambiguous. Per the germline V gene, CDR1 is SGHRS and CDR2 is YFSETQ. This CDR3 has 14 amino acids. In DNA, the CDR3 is TGCGCCAGTAGCTGGACCGCTCTGAGAAATACGCAGTATTTT. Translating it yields CASSWTALRNTQYF.

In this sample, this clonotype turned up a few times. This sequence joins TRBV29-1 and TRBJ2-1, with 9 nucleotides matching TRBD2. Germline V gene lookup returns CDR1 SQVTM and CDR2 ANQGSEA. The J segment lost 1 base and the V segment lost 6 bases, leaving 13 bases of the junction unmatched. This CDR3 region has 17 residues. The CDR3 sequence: CSVPASGAPLSYNEQFF. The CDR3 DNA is TGCAGCGTCCCAGCTAGCGGGGCTCCCTTGTCCTACAATGAGCAGTTCTTC.

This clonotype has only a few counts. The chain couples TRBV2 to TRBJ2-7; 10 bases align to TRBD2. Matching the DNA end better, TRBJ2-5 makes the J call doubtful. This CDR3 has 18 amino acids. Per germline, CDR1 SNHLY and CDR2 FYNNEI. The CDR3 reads CASSETIASGSVRETQYF. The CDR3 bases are TGTGCCAGCAGCGAAACTATCGCTAGCGGGAGTGTAAGAGAGACCCAGTACTTC.

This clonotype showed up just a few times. The CDR3 spells CASSYSRGQGDQPQHF. Here the CDR3 DNA reads TGTGCCAGCAGTTACTCCCGTGGACAGGGCGATCAGCCCCAGCATTTT. The chain couples TRBV6-6 to TRBJ1-5; TRBD1 matches at 8 bases. This CDR3 has 16 amino acids. CDR1 and CDR2 from the germline V gene are MNHNY and SVGAGI (reference sequence). Trimming at V came to 0 bases and at J to 5 bases, leaving 6 bases not matched to a gene.

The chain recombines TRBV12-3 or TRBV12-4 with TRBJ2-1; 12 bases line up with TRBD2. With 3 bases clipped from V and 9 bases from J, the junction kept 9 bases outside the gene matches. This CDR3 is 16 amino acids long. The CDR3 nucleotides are TGTGCCAGCAGTTTGACTAGCGGGGGCCTTTGGGGTGAGCAGTTCTTC. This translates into CASSLTSGGLWGEQFF.

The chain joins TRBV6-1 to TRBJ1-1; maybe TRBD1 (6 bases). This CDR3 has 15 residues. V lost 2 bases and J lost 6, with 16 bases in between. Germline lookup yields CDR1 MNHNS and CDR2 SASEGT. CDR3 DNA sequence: TGTGCCAGCAGTGAACTGTTTGGGGGGCCTCCTGAAGCTTTCTTT. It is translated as CASSELFGGPPEAFF.

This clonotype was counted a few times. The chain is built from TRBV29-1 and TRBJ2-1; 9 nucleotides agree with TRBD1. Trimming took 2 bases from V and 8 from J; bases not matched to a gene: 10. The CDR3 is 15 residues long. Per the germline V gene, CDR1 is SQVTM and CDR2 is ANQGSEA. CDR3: CSVEHLVQGAYEQFF. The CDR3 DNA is TGCAGCGTTGAACACCTGGTACAGGGGGCCTATGAGCAGTTCTTC.

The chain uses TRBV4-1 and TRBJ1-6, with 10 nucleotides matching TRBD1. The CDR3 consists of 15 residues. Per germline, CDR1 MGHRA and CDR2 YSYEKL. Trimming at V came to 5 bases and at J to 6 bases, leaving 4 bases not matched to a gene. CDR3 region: CASSFGDRGNSPLHF. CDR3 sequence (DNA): TGCGCCAGCAGCTTTGGGGACAGGGGTAATTCACCCCTCCACTTT.

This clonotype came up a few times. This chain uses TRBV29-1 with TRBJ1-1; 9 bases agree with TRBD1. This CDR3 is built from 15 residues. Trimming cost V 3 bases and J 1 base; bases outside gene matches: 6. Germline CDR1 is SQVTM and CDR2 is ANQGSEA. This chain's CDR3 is CSVDNRGRSNTEAFF. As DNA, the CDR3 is TGCAGCGTTGATAACAGGGGGCGGTCGAACACTGAAGCTTTCTTT.

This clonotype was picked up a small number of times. The CDR3 region has the DNA TGTGCCAGCAGACCGGCCGGACCGTCAGATACGCAGTATTTT. Translated, it gives CASRPAGPSDTQYF. J is TRBJ2-3 and V is TRBV7-9; no clear D gene. CDR1 and CDR2 (germline): SEHNR, FQNEAQ (reference sequence). V gave up 6 bases and J gave up 4 bases, with 14 bases separating them. The CDR3 is 14 amino acids.